This entry is about one T cell receptor (beta chain). Its antigen is not known. Autoimmune disease history or systemic immunosuppression was exclusionary. Germline V gene lookup returns CDR1 SGHDT and CDR2 YYEEEE. The V and J ends lost 0 bases and 3 bases respectively, with 10 bases between them. The length of the CDR3 is 14 residues. The sample is drawn from a study of OX40 agonist ivuxolimab in advanced cancers. Across the study: Every 2 weeks, patients received ivuxolimab intravenously, dosed at 0.01 to 10 mg/kg. Having had anti-PD-1, anti-PD-L1 or anti-CTLA-4 therapy before was allowed, and about 40% had some. Overall study results and limits: Expanded peripheral T cell antigen specificity was not determined.

The assay was immunoSEQ multiplex PCR, and TCRdb's table has in-frame clones only and misses some. The repertoire holds tens of thousands of clones, 89% seen once, with 12% in the top ten. Sample: CD4+ or CD8+ T cells sorted from blood, taken in a trial of the OX40 agonist ivuxolimab. The chain combines TRBV5-6 with TRBJ2-7; D is possibly TRBD1 (5 bases). This sequence was found in an adult with an advanced solid tumor such as melanoma, head and neck, liver or kidney cancer. This chain's CDR3 is CASSLAGDSYEQYF. The CDR3 DNA sequence: TGTGCCAGCAGCTTGGCCGGAGACAGCTACGAGCAGTACTTC. Complete variable domain (other parts from reference TRBV5-6 and TRBJ2-7): DAGVTQSPTHLIKTRGQQVTLRCSPKSGHDTVSWYQQALGQGPQFIFQYYEEEERQRGNFPDRFSGHQFPNYSSELNVNALLLGDSALYLCASSLAGDSYEQYFGPGTRLTVT.